What follows are 15 T cell receptor beta chains derived from one specimen sequenced in a study of blood T cells in healthy people across ages. A second PCR of about 7 to 12 cycles used a sample-barcoded 5' primer and a J-beta primer mix. TCRdb passed the 5' RACE reads through MiXCR, listing each CDR3 protein once. Seen here are roughly 500,000 distinct CDR3 sequences, 27% observed once, and the top ten hold about 18%. Material: blood. Every receptor here comes from a woman aged 70-85 years in good health.

CDR3 loop: CASSLSQPPGNIQYF. In DNA form, the CDR3 reads TGTGCCAGCAGCTTAAGCCAGCCCCCCGGAAACATTCAGTACTTC. The chain combines TRBV7-2 with TRBJ2-4; D is unclear. The CDR3 runs 15 residues. Per germline, CDR1 SGHTA and CDR2 FQGNSA. Trimming cost V 2 bases and J 6 bases, with 14 bases left between them.

The rearrangement uses TRBV20-1 and TRBJ2-1, with D perhaps TRBD1 or TRBD2 (5 bases each). The J call is uncertain, as TRBJ2-5 better fits the DNA end. The germline gives CDR1 DFQATT, CDR2 SNEGSKA (reference sequence). This CDR3 spans 14 amino acids. CDR3 bases: TGCAGTGCTAGTACCCTCACCGGGGCGGAGACCCAGTACTTC. Amino acids: CSASTLTGAETQYF.

This CDR3 is CASSQDPNRGREQFF. CDR3 in DNA: TGCGCCAGCAGCCAAGACCCGAATAGAGGGAGGGAGCAGTTCTTC. The chain recombines TRBV4-3 with TRBJ2-1; tentatively, D is TRBD2 (6 bases). CDR1 LGHNA and CDR2 YSLEER come from the germline V gene. Trimming stripped 0 bases from V and 10 bases from J, with 16 bases between. The CDR3 totals 15 residues.

This clonotype was counted between two and nine times. This chain connects TRBV3-1 to TRBJ2-5; 8 bases match TRBD1. The CDR3 is made up of 14 amino acids. Germline trimming cut 4 bases from V and 5 bases from J; bases unmatched to any gene: 6. From germline, CDR1 is LGHDT and CDR2 YNNKEL (reference sequence). CDR3 DNA: TGTGCCAGCAGCCCGAGGACAGGGACGGAGACCCAGTACTTC. Its translation: CASSPRTGTETQYF.

The chain employs TRBV7-2 and TRBJ2-2, with D uncertain. The V and J ends lost 5 bases and 4 bases respectively, with 17 bases between them. CDR3 length equals 16 residues. Germline V CDR1 and CDR2: SGHTA, FQGNSA. CDR3 coding DNA: TGTGCCAGCAGCCCTTATAGGGTTGCGAGCACCGGGGAGCTGTTTTTT. Protein: CASSPYRVASTGELFF.

A few counts support this clonotype. The genes are TRBV5-1 and TRBJ1-4; possible D gene TRBD1, 5 bases. CDR3 length: 14 residues. Germline CDR1 reads SGHRS; CDR2 reads YFSETQ. Trimming stripped 0 bases from V and 8 bases from J, with 11 bases between. The CDR3 spells CASSLASGREKLFF. The CDR3, as DNA: TGCGCCAGCAGCTTGGCTTCAGGGAGGGAAAAACTGTTTTTT.

The rearrangement uses TRBV20-1 and TRBJ2-1, with D unclear. Per germline, CDR1 DFQATT and CDR2 SNEGSKA (reference sequence). CDR3 length: 16 amino acids. The ends were cut back, 2 bases at V and 5 bases at J, with 19 bases in the middle. Here the CDR3 reads CSARWGSPLLNNEQFF. As DNA, the CDR3 is TGCAGTGCTAGATGGGGATCACCTCTTTTAAACAATGAGCAGTTCTTC.

This sequence joins TRBV7-2 and TRBJ1-5; a weak D match, TRBD1 (6 bases). Germline V gives CDR1 SGHTA, CDR2 FQGNSA. The CDR3 sequence is 14 residues long. V lost 3 bases, J lost 3 bases, and 9 bases lay in between. In DNA form, the CDR3 reads TGTGCCAGCAGCTTGACAGGTTTCAATCAGCCCCAGCATTTT. Translating gives CASSLTGFNQPQHF. Full variable domain (remainder filled in from reference TRBV7-2 and TRBJ1-5): GAGVSQSPSNKVTEKGKDVELRCDPISGHTALYWYRQSLGQGLEFLIYFQGNSAPDKSGLPSDRFSAERTGGSVSTLTIQRTQQEDSAVYLCASSLTGFNQPQHFGDGTRLSIL.

The V gene is TRBV18, the J gene TRBJ1-3, with TRBD1 matching 9 bases. Looked up from germline, CDR1 is KGHSH and CDR2 is LQKENI. The CDR3 extends over 13 amino acids. V dropped 6 bases and J dropped 8; count of bases not matched to a gene: 5. The CDR3 DNA reads as TGTGCCAGCTCGTCGGGACAGGGATACACCATATATTTT. It is translated as CASSSGQGYTIYF.

This clonotype came up a few times. This chain connects TRBV7-3 to TRBJ1-4; no definite D call. The CDR3 runs 15 residues. Trimming removed 1 base at V and 0 bases at J, with 6 bases between. Per the germline V gene, CDR1 is SGHTA and CDR2 is FQGTGA. CDR3 protein: CASSLNGATNEKLFF. The CDR3 nucleotides read TGTGCCAGCAGCTTAAACGGCGCAACTAATGAAAAACTGTTTTTT.

In this sample, this clonotype turned up a few times. V and J are TRBV6-5 and TRBJ2-5, with TRBD1 matching 8 bases. Looked up from germline, CDR1 is MNHEY and CDR2 is SVGAGI. There are 14 residues in the CDR3. The V segment lost 6 bases and the J segment 4 bases; nucleotides outside the gene matches: 7. The CDR3 region is CASSWRTGRETQYF. The CDR3 DNA follows: TGTGCCAGCAGCTGGAGGACAGGGAGAGAGACCCAGTACTTC.

This clonotype was observed a few times. The V and J genes are TRBV5-1 and TRBJ1-4; 8 positions agree with TRBD1. V lost 7 bases to trimming and J lost 8 bases; unmatched junction nucleotides: 7. Per the germline V gene, CDR1 is SGHRS and CDR2 is YFSETQ. The CDR3 covers 13 residues. The CDR3 is CASSEQGEEKLFF. CDR3 nucleotides: TGCGCCAGCTCTGAACAGGGGGAGGAAAAACTGTTTTTT.

The table lists this clonotype with a few counts. The CDR3 bases are TGCAGTGCTAGATCTCGCCCAGGCAACTATGGCTACACCTTC. It translates to CSARSRPGNYGYTF. This chain links TRBV20-1 with TRBJ1-2; D unresolved. V was clipped by 2 bases and J by 2 bases, with 12 bases between them. The CDR3 is 14 amino acids. Germline V gives CDR1 DFQATT, CDR2 SNEGSKA (reference sequence).

The chain has TRBV7-2 and TRBJ1-4; the D is unclear. This CDR3 contains 15 residues. CDR1 and CDR2 from the germline V gene are SGHTA and FQGNSA. V was shortened by 5 bases and J by 3 bases, with 13 bases between the two germline ends. The CDR3, as DNA: TGTGCCAGCAGCCCCTTTGGGTTGGCTAATGAAAAACTGTTTTTT. Its protein is CASSPFGLANEKLFF.

This chain connects TRBV29-1 to TRBJ1-2; no clear D gene. CDR1 is SQVTM and CDR2 is ANQGSEA in the germline V gene. V was shortened by 7 bases and J by 4 bases, with 19 bases between the two germline ends. The CDR3 runs to 14 residues. The CDR3 nucleotides read TGCAGCGCCCGCACGACCTCCGGTGGCTATGGCTACACCTTC. Its translation: CSARTTSGGYGYTF.